This TCR beta chain was observed in a study of T cell responses to AZD1222 COVID-19 vaccine. The repertoire was sequenced with immunoSEQ multiplex PCR; TCRdb's copy has only in-frame clones and lacks some. Here the sample spans about 64,000 clones, around nine tenths being singletons. The CDR3 is 14 amino acids. The clonotype comes from an adult who received the MenACWY meningococcal vaccine as a control. The rearrangement uses TRBV1 and TRBJ2-2. TRBV1 is a pseudogene segment. Here the sequenced sample was peripheral blood, taken 28 days after the second dose of the MenACWY control vaccine. The CDR3 DNA sequence: TGCACCAGCAGCCAAGAAAAAGGCACCGGGGAGCTGTTTTTT. Protein product: CTSSQEKGTGELFF.